Below are 8 T cell receptor beta chains sequenced from a single sample in a study of shared clonotypes between healthy human individuals. The repertoire was sequenced with immunoSEQ multiplex PCR; TCRdb's copy has only in-frame clones and lacks some. The sample includes approximately 99,000 clones, about 71% of them seen just once. Sequenced: memory CD8+ T cells sorted from blood. Subset reported: CD45RO+ cells pooled with CCR7-negative TemRA cells. These receptors all stem from a woman in her 30s in good health.

The V and J genes are TRBV5-4 and TRBJ2-7; a weak D match, TRBD2 (5 bases). Germline CDR1 reads SGHNT; CDR2 reads YYREEE (reference sequence). CDR3 length: 13 residues. V gave up 0 bases and J gave up 2 bases, with 6 bases separating them. The CDR3, as DNA: TGTGCCAGCAGCTTGGAGGGAGCCTACGAGCAGTACTTC. Amino acids: CASSLEGAYEQYF.

The chain carries TRBV6-5 and TRBJ2-7; possible D gene TRBD2, 6 bases. CDR3 length equals 15 residues. CDR1 MNHEY and CDR2 SVGAGI come from the germline V gene. V was cut by 2 bases and J by 3 bases, with 14 bases left in between. CDR3 nucleotides: TGTGCCAGCAGTTACACCGGGGGTCTAGGCTACGAGCAGTACTTC. This translates into CASSYTGGLGYEQYF.

This clone showed up just a few times. The chain links TRBV6-1 to TRBJ2-5; 9 nucleotides agree with TRBD2. Germline lookup yields CDR1 MNHNS and CDR2 SASEGT. CDR3 length: 15 residues. V shed 4 bases and J 5 bases; nucleotides not matched to a gene: 8. CDR3 DNA: TGTGCCAGCAGTGTTTTAGCGGGAGCATTGGAGACCCAGTACTTC. This gives the protein CASSVLAGALETQYF.

The chain couples TRBV19 to TRBJ1-2; TRBD1 is a possible D gene (6 bases). This CDR3 region has 15 residues. Per germline, CDR1 LNHDA and CDR2 SQIVND (reference sequence). V lost 5 bases and J lost 4, with 17 bases in between. CDR3 sequence: CASSLPWDTLYGYTF. CDR3 sequence (DNA): TGTGCCAGTAGTCTACCGTGGGACACCCTCTATGGCTACACCTTC. Variable domain in full (rest from reference TRBV19 and TRBJ1-2): DGGITQSPKYLFRKEGQNVTLSCEQNLNHDAMYWYRQDPGQGLRLIYYSQIVNDFQKGDIAEGYSVSREKKESFPLTVTSAQKNPTAFYLCASSLPWDTLYGYTFGSGTRLTVV.

The chain is built from TRBV18 and TRBJ2-5; TRBD1 matches 9 bases. With 7 bases clipped from V and 6 bases from J, the junction kept 9 bases outside the gene matches. This CDR3 contains 14 residues. Germline CDR1 is KGHSH and CDR2 is LQKENI. The CDR3: CASCRDRVTKTQYF. The CDR3 bases are TGTGCCAGCTGCAGGGACAGGGTTACGAAGACCCAGTACTTC.

The J gene is TRBJ2-7, the V gene TRBV5-5, with D tentatively TRBD1 (6 bases). V shed 4 bases and J shed 5 bases, with 19 bases lying between them. The CDR3 is 15 amino acids. From germline, CDR1 is SGHKS and CDR2 YYEKEE (reference sequence). CDR3 loop: CASSPPDRPFDEQYF. In DNA, the CDR3 is TGTGCCAGCAGCCCCCCAGACAGGCCATTCGACGAGCAGTACTTC.

The chain couples TRBV11-2 to TRBJ2-1; TRBD2 matches 7 bases. The CDR3 sequence is 15 residues long. CDR1 and CDR2 from the germline V gene are SGHAT and FQNNGV. The V and J ends lost 5 bases and 4 bases, in that order; junction bases with no gene match: 8. The CDR3 protein is CASSPLSGLYNEQFF. CDR3 bases: TGTGCCAGCAGCCCTCTTAGCGGGCTATACAATGAGCAGTTCTTC.

V is TRBV5-1 and J is TRBJ2-7; a possible D gene is TRBD2 (6 bases). The germline CDR1 and CDR2 sequences are SGHRS and YFSETQ. There are 15 residues in the CDR3. Trimming took off 4 bases at V and 1 base at J, with 15 bases between the two ends. The CDR3 is CASSLFSGASYEQYF. The CDR3 DNA follows: TGCGCCAGCAGCCTGTTTTCGGGAGCGTCCTACGAGCAGTACTTC.